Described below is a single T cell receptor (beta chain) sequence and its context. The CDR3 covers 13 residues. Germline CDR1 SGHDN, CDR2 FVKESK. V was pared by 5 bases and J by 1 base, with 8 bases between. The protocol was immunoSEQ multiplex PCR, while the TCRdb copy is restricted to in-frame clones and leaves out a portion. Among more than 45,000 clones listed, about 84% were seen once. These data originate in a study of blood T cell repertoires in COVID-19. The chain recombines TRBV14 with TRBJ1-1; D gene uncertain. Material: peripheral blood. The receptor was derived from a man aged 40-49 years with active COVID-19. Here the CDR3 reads CASSLFRNTEAFF. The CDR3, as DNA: TGTGCCAGCAGCTTATTCAGGAACACTGAAGCTTTCTTT.